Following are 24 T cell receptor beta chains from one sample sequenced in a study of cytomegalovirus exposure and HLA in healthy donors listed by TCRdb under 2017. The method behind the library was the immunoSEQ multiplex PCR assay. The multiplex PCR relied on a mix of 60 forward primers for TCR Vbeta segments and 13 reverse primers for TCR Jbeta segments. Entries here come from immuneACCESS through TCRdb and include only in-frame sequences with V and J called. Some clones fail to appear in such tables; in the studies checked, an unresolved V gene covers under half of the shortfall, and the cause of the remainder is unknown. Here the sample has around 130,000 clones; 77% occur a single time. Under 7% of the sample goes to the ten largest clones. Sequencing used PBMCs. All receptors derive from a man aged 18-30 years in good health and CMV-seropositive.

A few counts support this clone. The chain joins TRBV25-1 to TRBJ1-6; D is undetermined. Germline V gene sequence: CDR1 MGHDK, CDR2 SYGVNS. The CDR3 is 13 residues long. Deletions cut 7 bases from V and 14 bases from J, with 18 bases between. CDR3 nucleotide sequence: TGTGCCAGCACCCCGGGGTGGCCAATAGCCCTCCACTTT. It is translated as CASTPGWPIALHF.

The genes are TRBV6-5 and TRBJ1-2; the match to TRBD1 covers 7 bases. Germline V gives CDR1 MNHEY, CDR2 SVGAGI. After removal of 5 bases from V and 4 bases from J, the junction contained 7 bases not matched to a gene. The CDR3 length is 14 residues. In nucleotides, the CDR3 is TGTGCCAGCAGTCGCGGGACAGTCGGCTATGGCTACACCTTC. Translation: CASSRGTVGYGYTF.

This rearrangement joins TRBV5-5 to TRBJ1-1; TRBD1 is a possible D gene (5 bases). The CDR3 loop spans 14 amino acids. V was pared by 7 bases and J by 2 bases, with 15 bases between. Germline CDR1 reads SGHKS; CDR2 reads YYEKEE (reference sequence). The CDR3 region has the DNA TGTGCCAGCGACAGTCTGGGAATCAACACTGAAGCTTTCTTT. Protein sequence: CASDSLGINTEAFF.

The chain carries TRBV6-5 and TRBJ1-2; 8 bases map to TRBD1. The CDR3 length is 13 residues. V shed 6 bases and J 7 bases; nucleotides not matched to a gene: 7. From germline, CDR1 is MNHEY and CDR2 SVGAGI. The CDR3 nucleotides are TGTGCCAGCAGCTTCGACAGGGGAGGTGGCTACACCTTC. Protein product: CASSFDRGGGYTF.

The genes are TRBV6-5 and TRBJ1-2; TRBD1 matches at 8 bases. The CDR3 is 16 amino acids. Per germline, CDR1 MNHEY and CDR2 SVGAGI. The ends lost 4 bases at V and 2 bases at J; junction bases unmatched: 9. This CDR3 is CASSSGQGKINYGYTF. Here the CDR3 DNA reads TGTGCCAGCAGTTCCGGACAGGGTAAAATAAACTATGGCTACACCTTC.

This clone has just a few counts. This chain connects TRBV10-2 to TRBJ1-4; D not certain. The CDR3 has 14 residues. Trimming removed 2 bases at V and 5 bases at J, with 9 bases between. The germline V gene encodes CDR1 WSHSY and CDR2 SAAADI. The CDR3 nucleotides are TGCGCCAGCAGTGAGAAGAGGGAAAATGAAAAACTGTTTTTT. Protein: CASSEKRENEKLFF.

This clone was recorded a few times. The chain's CDR3 is CASSGLAGGKQFF. For the CDR3, the DNA is TGTGCCAGCAGTGGACTAGCGGGGGGGAAACAGTTCTTC. The chain uses TRBV2 and TRBJ2-1; 14 positions match TRBD2. Trimming at V came to 4 bases and at J to 13 bases, leaving 3 bases not matched to a gene. This CDR3 spans 13 amino acids. Germline values: CDR1 SNHLY, CDR2 FYNNEI.

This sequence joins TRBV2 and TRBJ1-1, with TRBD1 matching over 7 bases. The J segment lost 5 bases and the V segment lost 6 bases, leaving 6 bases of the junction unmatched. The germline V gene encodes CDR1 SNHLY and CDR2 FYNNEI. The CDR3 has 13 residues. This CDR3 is CASRGNRGTEAFF. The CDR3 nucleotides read TGTGCCAGCAGGGGAAACAGGGGTACTGAAGCTTTCTTT.

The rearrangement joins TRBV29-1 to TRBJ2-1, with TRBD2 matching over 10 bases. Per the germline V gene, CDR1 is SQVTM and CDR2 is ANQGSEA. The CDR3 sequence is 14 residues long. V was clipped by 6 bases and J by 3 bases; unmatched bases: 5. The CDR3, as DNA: TGCAGCGTGGGAGGGACTAGCGTCTACAATGAGCAGTTCTTC. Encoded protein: CSVGGTSVYNEQFF.

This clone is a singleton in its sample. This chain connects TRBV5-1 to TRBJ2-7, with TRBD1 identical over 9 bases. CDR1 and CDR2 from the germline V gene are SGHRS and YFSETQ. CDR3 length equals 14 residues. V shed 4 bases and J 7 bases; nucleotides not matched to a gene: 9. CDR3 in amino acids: CASSGEQGAGEQYF. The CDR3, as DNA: TGCGCCAGCAGCGGTGAACAGGGGGCAGGGGAGCAGTACTTC.

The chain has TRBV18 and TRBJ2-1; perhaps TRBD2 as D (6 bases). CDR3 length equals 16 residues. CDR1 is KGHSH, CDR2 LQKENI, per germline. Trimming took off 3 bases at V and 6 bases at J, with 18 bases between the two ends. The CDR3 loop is CASSPPNPGAGNEQFF. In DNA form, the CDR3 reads TGTGCCAGCTCACCCCCCAATCCGGGAGCGGGCAATGAGCAGTTCTTC.

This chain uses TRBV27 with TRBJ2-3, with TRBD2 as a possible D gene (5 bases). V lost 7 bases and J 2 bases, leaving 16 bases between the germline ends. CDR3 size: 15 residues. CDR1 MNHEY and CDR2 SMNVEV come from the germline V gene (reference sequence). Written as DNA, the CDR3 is TGTGCCAGCATTCCGACGACGGGATCCACAGATACGCAGTATTTT. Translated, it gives CASIPTTGSTDTQYF.

The CDR3 DNA reads as TGTGCCAGCTCACCAATAGGGTCAGGGGGTATGAACACTGAAGCTTTCTTT. As protein: CASSPIGSGGMNTEAFF. The chain couples TRBV18 to TRBJ1-1, with 7 bases aligning to TRBD1. The V gene's germline CDR1 is KGHSH and CDR2 LQKENI. The CDR3 contains 17 residues. Trimming at V came to 2 bases and at J to 0 bases, leaving 9 bases not matched to a gene.

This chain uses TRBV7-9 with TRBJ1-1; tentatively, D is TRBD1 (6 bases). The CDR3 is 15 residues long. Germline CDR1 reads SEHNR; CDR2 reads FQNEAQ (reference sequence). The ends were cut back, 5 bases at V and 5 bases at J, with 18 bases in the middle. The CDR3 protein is CASSPDSRGGTEAFF. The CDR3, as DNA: TGTGCCAGCAGCCCCGACTCGAGGGGGGGGACTGAAGCTTTCTTT.

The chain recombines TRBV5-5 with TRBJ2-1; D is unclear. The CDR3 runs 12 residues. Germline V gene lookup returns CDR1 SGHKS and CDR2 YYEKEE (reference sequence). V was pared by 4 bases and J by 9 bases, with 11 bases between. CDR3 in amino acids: CASSQRGPEQFF. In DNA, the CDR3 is TGTGCCAGCAGCCAACGCGGTCCTGAGCAGTTCTTC.

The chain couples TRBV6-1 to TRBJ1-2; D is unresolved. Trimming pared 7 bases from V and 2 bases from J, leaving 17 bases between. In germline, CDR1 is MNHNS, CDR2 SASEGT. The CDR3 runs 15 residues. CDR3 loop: CASTEGWRENYGYTF. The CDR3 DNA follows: TGTGCCAGCACCGAAGGGTGGCGGGAGAACTATGGCTACACCTTC.

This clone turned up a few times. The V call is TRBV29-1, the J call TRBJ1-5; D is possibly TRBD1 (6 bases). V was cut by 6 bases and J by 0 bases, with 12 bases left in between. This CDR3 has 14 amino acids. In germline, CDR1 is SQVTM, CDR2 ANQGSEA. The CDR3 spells CSVIVRGSNQPQHF. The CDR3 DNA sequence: TGCAGCGTAATAGTCAGGGGTAGCAATCAGCCCCAGCATTTT.

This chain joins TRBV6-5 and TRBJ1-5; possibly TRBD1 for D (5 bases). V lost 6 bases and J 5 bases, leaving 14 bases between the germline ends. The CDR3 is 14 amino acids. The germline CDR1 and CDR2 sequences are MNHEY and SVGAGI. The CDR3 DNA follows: TGTGCCAGCAGGCCCCGACAGACCGATCAGCCCCAGCATTTT. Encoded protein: CASRPRQTDQPQHF.

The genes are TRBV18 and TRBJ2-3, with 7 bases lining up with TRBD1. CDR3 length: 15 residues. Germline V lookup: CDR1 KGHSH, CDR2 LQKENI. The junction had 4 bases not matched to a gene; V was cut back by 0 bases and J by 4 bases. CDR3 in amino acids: CASSPPRQGADTQYF. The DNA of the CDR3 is TGTGCCAGCTCACCACCCAGACAGGGCGCAGATACGCAGTATTTT.

CDR3 DNA sequence: TGTGCCAGCGGAAGGACAGGGAAGTACGAGCAGTACTTC. Its protein is CASGRTGKYEQYF. The genes are TRBV18 and TRBJ2-7; 8 bases are a match to TRBD1. With V trimmed by 8 bases and J by 4 bases, 7 bases remained unmatched. The V gene's germline CDR1 is KGHSH and CDR2 LQKENI. The CDR3 runs 13 residues.

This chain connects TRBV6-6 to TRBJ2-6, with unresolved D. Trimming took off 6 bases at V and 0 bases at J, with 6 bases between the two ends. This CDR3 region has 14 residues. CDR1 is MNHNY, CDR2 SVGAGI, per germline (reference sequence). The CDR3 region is CASRSYSGANVLTF. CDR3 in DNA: TGTGCCAGCAGATCCTACTCTGGGGCCAACGTCCTGACTTTC.

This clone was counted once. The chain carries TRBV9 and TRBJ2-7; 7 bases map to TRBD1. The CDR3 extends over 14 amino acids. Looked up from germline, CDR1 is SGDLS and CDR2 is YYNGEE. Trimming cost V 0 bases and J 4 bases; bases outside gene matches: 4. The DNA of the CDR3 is TGTGCCAGCAGCGTAGTAACAGGGGCTTACGAGCAGTACTTC. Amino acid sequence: CASSVVTGAYEQYF. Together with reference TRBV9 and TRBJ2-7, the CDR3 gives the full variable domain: DSGVTQTPKHLITATGQRVTLRCSPRSGDLSVYWYQQSLDQGLQFLIQYYNGEERAKGNILERFSAQQFPDLHSELNLSSLELGDSALYFCASSVVTGAYEQYFGPGTRLTVT.

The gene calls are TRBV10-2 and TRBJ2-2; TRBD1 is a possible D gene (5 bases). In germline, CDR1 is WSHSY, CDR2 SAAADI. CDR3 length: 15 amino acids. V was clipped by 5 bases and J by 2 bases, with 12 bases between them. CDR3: CASSTGNLNTGELFF. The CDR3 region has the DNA TGCGCCAGCAGTACAGGAAACCTCAACACCGGGGAGCTGTTTTTT.

CDR3 coding DNA: TGTGCCAGCAGTTCCCCCTATAACTATGGCTACACCTTC. Amino acids: CASSSPYNYGYTF. This chain uses TRBV28 with TRBJ1-2; D remains ambiguous. V was trimmed by 4 bases and J by 1 base, leaving 7 bases between them. The CDR3 totals 13 residues. Germline V CDR1 and CDR2: MDHEN, SYDVKM.